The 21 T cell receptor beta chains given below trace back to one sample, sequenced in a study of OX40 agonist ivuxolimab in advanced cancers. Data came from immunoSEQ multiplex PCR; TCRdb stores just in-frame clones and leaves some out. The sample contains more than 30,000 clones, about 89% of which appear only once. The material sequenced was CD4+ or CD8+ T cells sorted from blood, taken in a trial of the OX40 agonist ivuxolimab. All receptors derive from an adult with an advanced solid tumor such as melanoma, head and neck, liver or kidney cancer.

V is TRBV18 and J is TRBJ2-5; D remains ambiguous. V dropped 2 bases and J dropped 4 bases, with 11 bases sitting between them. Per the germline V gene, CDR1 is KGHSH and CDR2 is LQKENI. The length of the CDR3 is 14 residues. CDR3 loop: CASSPVQTGETQYF. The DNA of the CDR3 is TGTGCCAGCTCACCAGTTCAGACGGGAGAGACCCAGTACTTC.

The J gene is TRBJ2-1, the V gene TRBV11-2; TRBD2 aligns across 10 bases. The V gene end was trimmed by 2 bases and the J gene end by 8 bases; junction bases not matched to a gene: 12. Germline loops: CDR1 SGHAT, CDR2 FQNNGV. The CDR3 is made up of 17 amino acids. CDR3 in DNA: TGTGCCAGCAGCTTACGAACTAGCGGGATGGGGAGGGATGAGCAGTTCTTC. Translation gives CASSLRTSGMGRDEQFF.

This CDR3 is CASSSGRDRGATEAFF. CDR3 nucleotides: TGTGCCAGCAGCTCCGGCCGGGACAGGGGTGCAACTGAAGCTTTCTTT. This chain links TRBV7-6 with TRBJ1-1, with TRBD1 identical over 10 bases. Germline V gene lookup returns CDR1 SGHVS and CDR2 FNYEAQ. Trimming cost V 4 bases and J 5 bases; bases outside gene matches: 10. The CDR3 length is 16 residues.

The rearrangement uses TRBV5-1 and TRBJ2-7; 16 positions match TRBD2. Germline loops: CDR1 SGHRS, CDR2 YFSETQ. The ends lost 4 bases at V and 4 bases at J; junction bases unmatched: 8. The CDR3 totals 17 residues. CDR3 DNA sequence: TGCGCCAGCAGCATTGGGACTAGCGGGAGGGCCAGGTACGAGCAGTACTTC. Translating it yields CASSIGTSGRARYEQYF.

The CDR3 bases are TGCGCCAGCAGCCCCTCGGGGCCTCCTGATAGCAATGAGCAGTTCTTC. This codes for CASSPSGPPDSNEQFF. This sequence joins TRBV5-1 and TRBJ2-1; TRBD1 or TRBD2 may be the D gene (5 bases each). CDR1 and CDR2 from the germline V gene are SGHRS and YFSETQ. This CDR3 spans 16 amino acids. Trimming pared 4 bases from V and 6 bases from J, leaving 20 bases between.

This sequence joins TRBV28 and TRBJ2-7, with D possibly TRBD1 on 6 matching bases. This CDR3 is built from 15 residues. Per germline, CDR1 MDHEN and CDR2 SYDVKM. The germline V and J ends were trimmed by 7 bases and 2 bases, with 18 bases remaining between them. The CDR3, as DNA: TGTGCCAGCACCACCCTAGGACAGCTGACCTACGAGCAGTACTTC. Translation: CASTTLGQLTYEQYF.

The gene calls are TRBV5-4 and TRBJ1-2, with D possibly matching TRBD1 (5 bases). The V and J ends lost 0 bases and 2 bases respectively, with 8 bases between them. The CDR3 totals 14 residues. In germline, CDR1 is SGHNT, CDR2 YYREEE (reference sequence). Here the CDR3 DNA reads TGTGCCAGCAGCTTGGACTGGGGCAACTATGGCTACACCTTC. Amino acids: CASSLDWGNYGYTF.

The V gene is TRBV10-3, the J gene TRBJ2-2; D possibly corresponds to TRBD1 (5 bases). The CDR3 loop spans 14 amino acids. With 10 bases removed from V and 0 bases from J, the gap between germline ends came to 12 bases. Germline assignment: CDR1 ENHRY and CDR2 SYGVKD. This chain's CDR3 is CATGREANTGELFF. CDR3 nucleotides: TGTGCCACCGGCAGGGAAGCGAACACCGGGGAGCTGTTTTTT.

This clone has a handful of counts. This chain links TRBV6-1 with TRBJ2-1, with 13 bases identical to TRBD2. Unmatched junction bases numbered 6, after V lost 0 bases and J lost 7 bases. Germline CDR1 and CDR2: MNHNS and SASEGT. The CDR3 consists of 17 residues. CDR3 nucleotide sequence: TGTGCCAGCAGTGAAGCGGTGGGACTAGCGGGAAAGAATGAGCAGTTCTTC. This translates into CASSEAVGLAGKNEQFF.

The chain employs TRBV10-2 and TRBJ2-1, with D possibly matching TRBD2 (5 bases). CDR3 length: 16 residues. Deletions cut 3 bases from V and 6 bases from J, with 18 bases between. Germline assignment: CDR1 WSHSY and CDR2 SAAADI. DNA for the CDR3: TGCGCCAGCAGTGAACCCCGGACTGGCGCGGGCAATGAGCAGTTCTTC. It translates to CASSEPRTGAGNEQFF.

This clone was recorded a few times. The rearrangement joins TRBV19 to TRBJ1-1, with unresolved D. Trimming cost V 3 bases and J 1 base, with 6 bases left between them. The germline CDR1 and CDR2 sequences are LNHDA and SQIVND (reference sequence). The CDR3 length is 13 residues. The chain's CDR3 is CASSMTSNTEAFF. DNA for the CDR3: TGTGCCAGTAGTATGACATCGAACACTGAAGCTTTCTTT.

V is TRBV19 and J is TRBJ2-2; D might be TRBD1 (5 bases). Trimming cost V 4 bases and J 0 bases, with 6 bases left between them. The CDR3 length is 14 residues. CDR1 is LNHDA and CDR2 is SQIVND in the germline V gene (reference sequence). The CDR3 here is CASSTTANTGELFF. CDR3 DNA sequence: TGTGCCAGTAGTACGACAGCGAACACCGGGGAGCTGTTTTTT. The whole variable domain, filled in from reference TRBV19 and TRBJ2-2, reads DGGITQSPKYLFRKEGQNVTLSCEQNLNHDAMYWYRQDPGQGLRLIYYSQIVNDFQKGDIAEGYSVSREKKESFPLTVTSAQKNPTAFYLCASSTTANTGELFFGEGSRLTVL.

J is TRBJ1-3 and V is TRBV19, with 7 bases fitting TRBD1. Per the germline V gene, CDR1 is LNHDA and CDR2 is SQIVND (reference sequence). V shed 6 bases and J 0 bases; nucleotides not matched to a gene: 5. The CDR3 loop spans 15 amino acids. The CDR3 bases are TGTGCCAGTAGGGACGGGACAGACTCTGGAAACACCATATATTTT. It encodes CASRDGTDSGNTIYF.

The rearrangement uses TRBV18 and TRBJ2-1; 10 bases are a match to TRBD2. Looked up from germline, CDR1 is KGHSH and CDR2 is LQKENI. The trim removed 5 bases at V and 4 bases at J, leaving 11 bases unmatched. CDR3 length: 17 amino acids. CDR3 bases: TGTGCCAGCTCATATCAAGCGGGAGGGCCCCCTTACAATGAGCAGTTCTTC. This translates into CASSYQAGGPPYNEQFF. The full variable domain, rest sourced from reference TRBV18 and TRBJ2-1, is NAGVMQNPRHLVRRRGQEARLRCSPMKGHSHVYWYRQLPEEGLKFMVYLQKENIIDESGMPKERFSAEFPKEGPSILRIQQVVRGDSAAYFCASSYQAGGPPYNEQFFGPGTRLTVL.

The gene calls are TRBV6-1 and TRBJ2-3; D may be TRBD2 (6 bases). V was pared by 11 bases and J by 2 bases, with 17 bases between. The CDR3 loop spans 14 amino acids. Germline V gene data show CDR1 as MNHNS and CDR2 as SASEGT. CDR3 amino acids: CAGSGVGATDTQYF. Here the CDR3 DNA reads TGTGCCGGTAGCGGAGTGGGAGCCACAGATACGCAGTATTTT.

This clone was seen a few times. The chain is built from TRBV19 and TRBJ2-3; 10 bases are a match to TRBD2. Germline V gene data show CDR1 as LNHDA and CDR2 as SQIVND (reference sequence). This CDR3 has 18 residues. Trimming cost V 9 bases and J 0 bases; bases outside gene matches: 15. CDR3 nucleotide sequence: TGTGCCAGCTCTATCAGGACTAGCGGAGGACTTAGCACAGATACGCAGTATTTT. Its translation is CASSIRTSGGLSTDTQYF.

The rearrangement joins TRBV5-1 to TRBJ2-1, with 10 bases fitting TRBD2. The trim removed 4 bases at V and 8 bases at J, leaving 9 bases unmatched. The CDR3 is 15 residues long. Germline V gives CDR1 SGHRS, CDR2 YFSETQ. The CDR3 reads CASSILAGALDEQFF. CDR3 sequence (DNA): TGCGCCAGCAGCATCCTAGCGGGAGCCTTGGATGAGCAGTTCTTC.

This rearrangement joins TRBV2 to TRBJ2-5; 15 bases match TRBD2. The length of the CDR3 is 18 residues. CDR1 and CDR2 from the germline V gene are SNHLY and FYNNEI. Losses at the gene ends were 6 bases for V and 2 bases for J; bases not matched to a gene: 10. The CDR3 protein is CASSPGTSGRPPQETQYF. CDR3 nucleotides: TGTGCCAGCAGCCCCGGGACTAGCGGGAGGCCCCCTCAAGAGACCCAGTACTTC.

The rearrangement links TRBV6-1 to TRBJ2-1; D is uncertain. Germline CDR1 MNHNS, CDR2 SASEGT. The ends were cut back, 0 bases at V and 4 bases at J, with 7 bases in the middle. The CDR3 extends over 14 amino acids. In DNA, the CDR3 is TGTGCCAGCAGTGAAGCGGATCAGTACAATGAGCAGTTCTTC. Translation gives CASSEADQYNEQFF.

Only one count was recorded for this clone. The CDR3 loop reads CASTPWGTENHGYTF. The CDR3 DNA follows: TGTGCCAGCACTCCCTGGGGGACAGAGAATCATGGCTACACCTTC. The chain links TRBV6-1 to TRBJ1-2, with TRBD1 matching 7 bases. Germline lookup yields CDR1 MNHNS and CDR2 SASEGT. The CDR3 contains 15 residues. V shed 7 bases and J 6 bases; nucleotides not matched to a gene: 14.

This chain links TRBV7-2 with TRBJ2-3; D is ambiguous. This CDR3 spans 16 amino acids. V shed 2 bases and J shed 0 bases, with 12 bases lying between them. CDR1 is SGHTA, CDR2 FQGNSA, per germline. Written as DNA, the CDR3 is TGTGCCAGCAGCTTATATGGCGGAGTTAGCACAGATACGCAGTATTTT. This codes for CASSLYGGVSTDTQYF. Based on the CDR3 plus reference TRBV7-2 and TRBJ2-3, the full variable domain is GAGVSQSPSNKVTEKGKDVELRCDPISGHTALYWYRQSLGQGLEFLIYFQGNSAPDKSGLPSDRFSAERTGGSVSTLTIQRTQQEDSAVYLCASSLYGGVSTDTQYFGPGTRLTVL.